This entry lists 30 T cell receptor beta chains sequenced from one sample in a study of T-cell reconstitution after alpha-beta-depleted transplantation in children. A TCRbeta library incorporating unique molecular identifiers was prepared. TCRdb re-analysed the PCR reads in MiXCR, keeping a single row per CDR3 protein. This table has about 300,000 distinct CDR3 sequences, about 9.5% appearing once. The sample here was PBMCs, taken before TCRalphabeta/CD19-depleted stem cell transplant. These receptors were collected from a boy in the first two years of life with acute myeloid leukemia, due to receive a stem cell transplant.

This clonotype appeared many times. The V gene is TRBV4-1, the J gene TRBJ2-1; 15 bases fit TRBD2. Germline assignment: CDR1 MGHRA and CDR2 YSYEKL. V shed 4 bases, J shed 8 bases, and the junction held 9 bases outside the gene matches. The CDR3 sequence is 17 residues long. In DNA form, the CDR3 reads TGCGCCAGCAGCCCCCGGACTAGCGGGGGGGCCGTCTATGAGCAGTTCTTC. The encoded protein is CASSPRTSGGAVYEQFF.

This clonotype was recorded many times. The chain employs TRBV7-2 and TRBJ1-3, with TRBD1 matching 7 bases. Germline V CDR1 and CDR2: SGHTA, FQGNSA. The CDR3 spans 15 residues. The V gene end was trimmed by 4 bases and the J gene end by 4 bases; junction bases not matched to a gene: 7. The CDR3 here is CASSSGGSVGNTIYF. The CDR3 nucleotides are TGTGCCAGCAGCTCAGGGGGGAGCGTCGGAAACACCATATATTTT.

This clonotype was counted ten times or more. The chain recombines TRBV6-2 or TRBV6-3 with TRBJ2-1; the match to TRBD2 covers 10 bases. The CDR3 loop spans 21 amino acids. Per the germline V gene, CDR1 is MNHEY and CDR2 is SVGEGT. Germline trimming cut 1 base from V and 4 bases from J; bases unmatched to any gene: 19. In DNA, the CDR3 is TGTGCCAGCAGTTACTTCCGGACTAGCGGTACCGCTTACAGGAGATACAATGAGCAGTTCTTC. It is translated as CASSYFRTSGTAYRRYNEQFF.

The table lists this clonotype with a few counts. The rearrangement joins TRBV15 to TRBJ2-7, with D unclear. CDR3 length: 14 amino acids. Germline V gene data show CDR1 as LNHNV and CDR2 as YYDKDF (reference sequence). V was shortened by 0 bases and J by 1 base, with 7 bases between the two germline ends. In DNA form, the CDR3 reads TGTGCCACCAGCAGAGATTTGACTTCCTACGAGCAGTACTTC. This sequence encodes CATSRDLTSYEQYF.

This clonotype was recorded at least ten times. The chain carries TRBV4-1 and TRBJ2-5, with TRBD1 as a possible D gene (6 bases). The CDR3 consists of 16 residues. Germline CDR1 and CDR2: MGHRA and YSYEKL. V shed 2 bases and J shed 2 bases, with 15 bases lying between them. The CDR3 region is CASSQLWTDFQETQYF. Here the CDR3 DNA reads TGCGCCAGCAGCCAACTCTGGACAGATTTTCAAGAGACCCAGTACTTC.

In the case of this clonotype: A much larger clone is a single base away; this may be a read error. The chain has TRBV7-2 and TRBJ2-5, with D uncertain. Germline V gives CDR1 SGHTA, CDR2 FQGNSA. This CDR3 contains 13 residues. The CDR3 is CVGRLADQETQYF. In nucleotides, the CDR3 is TGTGTCGGTCGATTAGCAGACCAAGAGACCCAGTACTTC.

The rearrangement links TRBV18 to TRBJ2-7; TRBD1 might be the D (6 bases). V was shortened by 1 base and J by 0 bases, with 16 bases between the two germline ends. CDR3 length equals 17 residues. CDR1 is KGHSH and CDR2 is LQKENI in the germline V gene. The CDR3 DNA is TGTGCCAGCTCACCACAACACAGGGAATGGAGCTCCTACGAGCAGTACTTC. Protein sequence: CASSPQHREWSSYEQYF.

This clonotype was observed many times. The chain combines TRBV11-2 with TRBJ2-6; TRBD2 is a possible D gene (6 bases). The CDR3 totals 18 residues. The V gene's germline CDR1 is SGHAT and CDR2 FQNNGV. Trimming stripped 1 base from V and 2 bases from J, with 15 bases between. This CDR3 reads CASSLVSGSLTGANVLTF. For the CDR3, the DNA is TGTGCCAGCAGCTTAGTTTCCGGGAGTCTCACTGGGGCCAACGTCCTGACTTTC.

This clonotype was seen more than once but under ten times. The rearrangement uses TRBV24-1 and TRBJ2-1; 15 positions agree with TRBD2. V lost 3 bases and J lost 8; bases outside the gene matches: 4. Germline loops: CDR1 KGHDR, CDR2 SFDVKD. The CDR3 runs to 16 residues. CDR3 coding DNA: TGTGCCACCAGTGATAGGACTAGCGGGAGGGAGGATGAGCAGTTCTTC. Translating it yields CATSDRTSGREDEQFF.

This clonotype was seen repeatedly, ten times or more. V usage is TRBV12-3 or TRBV12-4 and J usage is TRBJ2-3; TRBD2 matches at 10 bases. This CDR3 comprises 15 residues. The J segment lost 3 bases and the V segment lost 6 bases, leaving 6 bases of the junction unmatched. This CDR3 is CASSPAGGLTDTQYF. CDR3 DNA sequence: TGTGCCAGCAGCCCAGCGGGAGGGCTGACAGATACGCAGTATTTT.

In its sample, this clonotype was seen many times. The genes are TRBV15 and TRBJ2-2, with 7 bases lining up with TRBD1. The trim removed 0 bases at V and 5 bases at J, leaving 12 bases unmatched. The CDR3 is 18 residues long. Germline CDR1 LNHNV, CDR2 YYDKDF (reference sequence). The DNA of the CDR3 is TGTGCCACCAGCAGAGATCTGAAGGGGGCCGTCGGAACCGGGGAGCTGTTTTTT. This gives the protein CATSRDLKGAVGTGELFF.

This clonotype was counted ten times or more. The gene calls are TRBV7-9 and TRBJ2-7; TRBD2 aligns across 10 bases. The V gene's germline CDR1 is SEHNR and CDR2 FQNEAQ (reference sequence). The CDR3 length is 17 residues. V shed 5 bases and J 2 bases; nucleotides not matched to a gene: 12. CDR3 nucleotide sequence: TGTGCCAGCAGCCTGCGTCCGGGACTAGCGTCTGCCTACGAGCAGTACTTC. This codes for CASSLRPGLASAYEQYF.

The CDR3 protein is CASQAEYYSNQPQHF. As DNA, the CDR3 is TGTGCCAGCCAAGCGGAGTATTATAGCAATCAGCCCCAGCATTTT. The chain joins TRBV27 to TRBJ1-5; D uncertain. This CDR3 comprises 15 residues. The V end was cut by 8 bases, the J end by 0 bases, with 14 bases between. From germline, CDR1 is MNHEY and CDR2 SMNVEV (reference sequence).

The V gene is TRBV9, the J gene TRBJ2-1; no reliable D call. Trimming removed 0 bases from V and 0 bases from J, with 7 bases in between. There are 15 residues in the CDR3. Germline CDR1 SGDLS, CDR2 YYNGEE. CDR3 loop: CASSVAWFSYNEQFF. The CDR3 bases are TGTGCCAGCAGCGTAGCTTGGTTCTCCTACAATGAGCAGTTCTTC.

This clonotype was detected ten times or more. The DNA of the CDR3 is TGTGCCACCAGTGACAGGTCCTACAATGAGCAGTTCTTC. It encodes CATSDRSYNEQFF. The genes are TRBV24-1 and TRBJ2-1; D gene unclear. This CDR3 is built from 13 residues. Trimming removed 4 bases at V and 1 base at J, with 4 bases between. The V gene's germline CDR1 is KGHDR and CDR2 SFDVKD.

Many counts were recorded for this clonotype. This chain uses TRBV7-9 with TRBJ1-2, with 7 positions matching TRBD1. Germline CDR1 SEHNR, CDR2 FQNEAQ (reference sequence). The CDR3 is 13 amino acids. V shed 4 bases, J shed 4 bases, and the junction held 3 bases outside the gene matches. For the CDR3, the DNA is TGTGCCAGCAGCTGGAGGGGGCCCTATGGCTACACCTTC. Protein product: CASSWRGPYGYTF.

This clonotype was seen only a few times. The CDR3 loop reads CSAILGVGYTF. In nucleotides, the CDR3 is TGCAGTGCTATTTTGGGCGTTGGCTACACCTTC. The gene calls are TRBV20-1 and TRBJ1-2; no clear D gene. The CDR3 is made up of 11 amino acids. Germline CDR1 is DFQATT and CDR2 is SNEGSKA (reference sequence). V was trimmed by 4 bases and J by 7 bases, leaving 10 bases between them.

This clonotype was detected many times. This rearrangement joins TRBV12-3 or TRBV12-4 to TRBJ2-1, with 7 bases identical to TRBD2. The trim removed 2 bases at V and 6 bases at J, leaving 10 bases unmatched. CDR3 length equals 16 residues. CDR3 coding DNA: TGTGCCAGCAGTTTAATTGGCGGGGGAGAGATCAATGAGCAGTTCTTC. Its protein product is CASSLIGGGEINEQFF.

This clonotype turned up a few times. This rearrangement joins TRBV7-3 to TRBJ2-6; 11 nucleotides agree with TRBD1. There are 16 residues in the CDR3. Unmatched junction bases numbered 3, after V lost 4 bases and J lost 4 bases. Germline CDR1 SGHTA, CDR2 FQGTGA. CDR3 coding DNA: TGTGCCAGCAGCTGGACAGGGGGCCTCGGGGCCAACGTCCTGACTTTC. This codes for CASSWTGGLGANVLTF.

Ten or more counts support this clonotype. V is TRBV24-1 and J is TRBJ2-3; D may be TRBD1 or TRBD2 (5 bases each). Between the trimmed V and J ends, which lost 3 bases and 0 bases, there was a span of 9 bases. Germline lookup yields CDR1 KGHDR and CDR2 SFDVKD. The CDR3 length is 15 residues. CDR3 coding DNA: TGTGCCACCAGTGATCCGGGGCATAGCACAGATACGCAGTATTTT. Its protein is CATSDPGHSTDTQYF.

The chain recombines TRBV20-1 with TRBJ1-1; D is uncertain. Per germline, CDR1 DFQATT and CDR2 SNEGSKA (reference sequence). The CDR3 has 13 amino acids. CDR3 nucleotides: TGCTGCCCGCTACTGGGGAGAGGCACTGAAGCTTTCTTT. Encoded protein: CCPLLGRGTEAFF.

This clonotype was seen once. This may come from a read error, since a much larger clone is one base off. The CDR3 DNA is TGTGCCAGCAGCCCCCGCCTGAGCACCGGGGAGCTGTTTTTT. Amino acids: CASSPRLSTGELFF. The V gene is TRBV7-8, the J gene TRBJ2-2; D remains ambiguous. This CDR3 spans 14 amino acids. The V gene's germline CDR1 is SGHVS and CDR2 FQNEAQ. V lost 5 bases to trimming and J lost 4 bases, with 11 bases between them.

The chain uses TRBV7-9 and TRBJ1-1; possibly TRBD1 for D (6 bases). V lost 4 bases, J lost 5 bases, and 14 bases lay in between. CDR1 SEHNR and CDR2 FQNEAQ come from the germline V gene (reference sequence). This CDR3 region has 14 residues. CDR3 sequence: CASSSRGTGTEAFF. The CDR3 DNA reads TGTGCCAGCAGCTCCAGGGGCACCGGGACTGAAGCTTTCTTT.

This clonotype was counted many times. The chain joins TRBV15 to TRBJ2-3, with 10 bases that match TRBD2. Germline V lookup: CDR1 LNHNV, CDR2 YYDKDF (reference sequence). The CDR3 sequence is 17 residues long. With V trimmed by 5 bases and J by 1 base, 9 bases remained unmatched. The CDR3 DNA is TGTGCCACCAGCCCCCTAACCGGGACTAGCGGCACAGATACGCAGTATTTT. Amino acids: CATSPLTGTSGTDTQYF.

At least ten counts were recorded for this clonotype. The genes are TRBV7-9 and TRBJ1-6, with D perhaps TRBD1 (5 bases). Per germline, CDR1 SEHNR and CDR2 FQNEAQ (reference sequence). The V gene lost 1 base and the J gene lost 8 bases, with 9 bases spanning the gap. This CDR3 has 14 amino acids. This chain's CDR3 is CASSLGGSDSPLHF. Here the CDR3 DNA reads TGTGCCAGCAGCTTAGGGGGGAGTGATTCACCCCTCCACTTT.

This clonotype was observed many times. The rearrangement joins TRBV6-1 to TRBJ1-4; D is perhaps TRBD1 (5 bases). This CDR3 is 12 amino acids long. CDR1 and CDR2 (germline): MNHNS, SASEGT. Deletions cut 2 bases from V and 12 bases from J, with 10 bases between. CDR3 region: CASSEFGAQLFF. The CDR3 DNA is TGTGCCAGCAGTGAATTCGGGGCACAACTGTTTTTT.

Notes on this clonotype: Its ends do not fully match the called genes, so a read error is possible. V gene TRBV7-7 combines with J gene TRBJ2-7; no definite D call. This CDR3 spans 13 amino acids. Germline V gene data show CDR1 as SSHAT and CDR2 as FNYEAQ (reference sequence). The CDR3 protein is CASSLVHGEEQYF. CDR3 bases: TGTGCTAGCAGCTTAGTCCACGGCGAGGAGCAGTACTTC.

This clonotype was seen more than once but under ten times. The J gene is TRBJ2-4, the V gene TRBV5-6; the match to TRBD2 covers 10 bases. CDR1 and CDR2 from the germline V gene are SGHDT and YYEEEE. CDR3 length equals 16 residues. V lost 0 bases, J lost 0 bases, and 0 bases stayed unmatched. CDR3 residues: CASSLGLAGAKNIQYF. The CDR3 nucleotides read TGTGCCAGCAGCTTGGGACTAGCGGGAGCCAAAAACATTCAGTACTTC.

This clonotype showed up just once. The junction does not match germline at one end; this may be a read error. This rearrangement joins TRBV7-9 to TRBJ2-1, with 12 bases fitting TRBD2. The CDR3 has 17 residues. Germline CDR1 SEHNR, CDR2 FQNEAQ (reference sequence). The CDR3 sequence: CASSLASSGRAYNEPFF. CDR3 nucleotide sequence: TGTGCCAGCAGCTTAGCCTCTAGCGGGAGGGCCTACAATGAGCCGTTCTTC.

This clonotype was picked up many times. This sequence joins TRBV4-3 and TRBJ1-1; D not certain. V lost 1 base, J lost 0 bases, and 9 bases lay in between. In germline, CDR1 is LGHNA, CDR2 YSLEER. This CDR3 has 15 residues. Written as DNA, the CDR3 is TGCGCCAGCAGCCAAGGACCCTCAATGAACACTGAAGCTTTCTTT. This sequence encodes CASSQGPSMNTEAFF.